These T cell receptor beta chains were read from a single sample in a study of T cell responses to AZD1222 COVID-19 vaccine. The method was immunoSEQ multiplex PCR; TCRdb's version includes in-frame clones alone and lacks a portion of them. This repertoire shows around 150,000 clones, around 94% found once; its top ten account for over 0.95%. The sample here was peripheral blood, taken on day 0 of AZD1222 vaccination. Receptor source: an adult in good health. Both conserved end residues are part of each CDR3. The D gene is left open where the match is weak. Size values are once, few and many counts, or a class for expanded clones, and some rows have none.

d_call,v_call,j_call,clone_size,cdr3_aa,cdr3_nt
TRBD1,TRBV2,TRBJ1-2,.,CASRQGYYGYTF,TGTGCCAGCAGACAGGGGTACTATGGCTACACCTTC
TRBD1,TRBV27,TRBJ1-3,once,CASKGGLSGNTIYF,TGTGCCAGCAAAGGGGGCCTCTCTGGAAACACCATATATTTT
.,TRBV5-5,TRBJ1-1,.,CASRWASNTEAFF,TGTGCCAGCAGGTGGGCCTCAAACACTGAAGCTTTCTTT
.,TRBV5-8,TRBJ1-4,.,CASSWKGRTNEKLFF,TGTGCCAGCAGCTGGAAGGGGAGGACTAATGAAAAACTGTTTTTT
.,TRBV11-3,TRBJ2-1,.,CASSMGLSGTLEQFF,TGTGCCAGCAGCATGGGACTCTCGGGGACCCTCGAGCAGTTCTTC
.,TRBV9,TRBJ1-3,once,CASSVGSVTGNTIYF,TGTGCCAGCAGCGTAGGGTCAGTAACTGGAAACACCATATATTTT
TRBD2,TRBV9,TRBJ2-3,.,CASSAGTSGFDTQYF,TGTGCCAGCAGTGCCGGGACTAGCGGGTTCGATACGCAGTATTTT
TRBD2,TRBV4-3,TRBJ2-2,.,CASSQELAGVSTGELFF,TGCGCCAGCAGCCAAGAGTTGGCGGGAGTTTCCACCGGGGAGCTGTTTTTT
TRBD1,TRBV13,TRBJ1-4,.,CASSLLGQGGDEKLFF,TGTGCCAGCAGCTTATTGGGACAGGGAGGTGATGAAAAACTGTTTTTT
.,TRBV10-3,TRBJ1-2,.,CAISVDVNYGYTF,TGTGCCATCAGTGTAGATGTAAACTATGGCTACACCTTC
.,TRBV14,TRBJ1-2,.,CASSQFLYGYTF,TGTGCCAGCAGCCAATTTCTCTATGGCTACACCTTC
.,TRBV27,TRBJ1-5,.,CASSLNSREGQPQHF,TGTGCCAGCAGTTTAAATTCCAGGGAAGGTCAGCCCCAGCATTTT
TRBD1,TRBV7-9,TRBJ2-1,.,CASSRPGQQKQFF,TGTGCCAGCAGCAGACCGGGACAGCAGAAGCAGTTCTTC
.,TRBV27,TRBJ2-1,.,CASTRGGTDEQFF,TGTGCCAGCACCCGGGGCGGGACAGATGAGCAGTTCTTC
.,TRBV7-2,TRBJ2-3,.,CASSLTQQDTQYF,TGTGCCAGCAGCTTAACTCAGCAAGATACGCAGTATTTT
.,TRBV7-6,TRBJ2-2,.,CASSFPTSTGELFF,TGTGCCAGCAGCTTCCCTACTAGCACCGGGGAGCTGTTTTTT
.,TRBV18,TRBJ1-1,.,CASSPGVGALNTEAFF,TGTGCCAGCTCACCAGGGGTTGGGGCCTTGAACACTGAAGCTTTCTTT
TRBD2,TRBV7-9,TRBJ2-1,.,CASSLGGLAKVDEQFF,TGTGCCAGCAGCTTAGGGGGACTAGCTAAGGTTGATGAGCAGTTCTTC
.,TRBV5-1,TRBJ2-5,.,CASSLAGFGETQYF,TGCGCCAGCAGCTTGGCGGGGTTCGGAGAGACCCAGTACTTC
.,TRBV2,TRBJ1-6,.,CASSAGGTYNSPLHF,TGTGCCAGCAGTGCCGGGGGCACCTATAATTCACCCCTCCACTTT
TRBD2,TRBV19,TRBJ2-5,.,CASTPTGLGSGSGGARETQYF,TGTGCCAGTACCCCGACAGGCTTGGGTAGTGGTAGCGGGGGGGCCAGGGAGACCCAGTACTTC
TRBD1,TRBV28,TRBJ2-2,.,CASSLRGQRPGVGELFF,TGTGCCAGCAGTTTAAGGGGACAGCGGCCTGGTGTCGGGGAGCTGTTTTTT
TRBD2,TRBV9,TRBJ2-1,.,CASSELAGGYNEQFF,TGTGCCAGCAGCGAACTAGCGGGAGGCTACAATGAGCAGTTCTTC
.,TRBV27,TRBJ1-2,once,CASSLEAGYGYTF,TGTGCCAGCAGTTTAGAGGCGGGGTATGGCTACACCTTC
.,TRBV6-6,TRBJ2-1,.,CASSYGVLGYEQFF,TGTGCCAGCAGTTACGGGGTCCTGGGTTATGAGCAGTTCTTC
TRBD1,TRBV6-5,TRBJ2-2,.,CASTEGAINTGELFF,TGTGCCAGCACCGAGGGGGCAATAAACACCGGGGAGCTGTTTTTT
TRBD2,TRBV4-1,TRBJ2-1,.,CASSQEAGGRAPEQFF,TGCGCCAGCAGCCAAGAAGCTGGCGGGAGGGCCCCCGAGCAGTTCTTC
TRBD1,TRBV11-2,TRBJ1-2,.,CASSSTGQAYGYTF,TGTGCCAGCAGCTCAACTGGACAGGCCTATGGCTACACCTTC
.,TRBV29-1,TRBJ2-3,.,CSLKEGTHYTDTQYF,TGCAGCCTAAAAGAAGGGACACATTACACAGATACGCAGTATTTT
.,TRBV4-1,TRBJ1-1,.,CASSQGPWNTEAFF,TGCGCCAGCAGCCAAGGTCCCTGGAACACTGAAGCTTTCTTT
TRBD2,TRBV6-5,TRBJ2-2,.,CASSYGLAGVTGELFF,TGTGCCAGCAGTTACGGACTAGCGGGAGTCACCGGGGAGCTGTTTTTT
TRBD2,TRBV7-9,TRBJ2-1,.,CASSAPLAGDNEQFF,TGTGCCAGCAGCGCGCCACTAGCGGGGGACAATGAGCAGTTCTTC
.,TRBV27,TRBJ1-1,.,CASKWQGNTEAFF,TGTGCCAGCAAATGGCAGGGGAACACTGAAGCTTTCTTT
.,TRBV6-5,TRBJ1-1,.,CASSYSWGTEAFF,TGTGCCAGCAGTTACTCTTGGGGGACTGAAGCTTTCTTT
TRBD1,TRBV7-9,TRBJ1-2,once,CASSPVLEGAHYGYTF,TGTGCCAGCAGTCCCGTACTTGAGGGGGCACACTATGGCTACACCTTC
.,TRBV29-1,TRBJ1-2,.,CSVGGRAPTNYGYTF,TGCAGCGTTGGGGGGAGGGCACCAACTAACTATGGCTACACCTTC
.,TRBV29-1,TRBJ2-3,.,CSVVGGGVGNLHTDTQYF,TGCAGCGTTGTGGGGGGCGGTGTGGGGAATCTACACACAGATACGCAGTATTTT
.,TRBV6-5,TRBJ1-3,.,CASSYSLGGPGNTIYF,TGTGCCAGCAGTTACTCGTTGGGAGGGCCGGGAAACACCATATATTTT
TRBD1,TRBV5-4,TRBJ1-2,.,CASSLTTGSLGYTF,TGTGCCAGCAGCTTGACGACAGGGAGCCTTGGCTACACCTTC